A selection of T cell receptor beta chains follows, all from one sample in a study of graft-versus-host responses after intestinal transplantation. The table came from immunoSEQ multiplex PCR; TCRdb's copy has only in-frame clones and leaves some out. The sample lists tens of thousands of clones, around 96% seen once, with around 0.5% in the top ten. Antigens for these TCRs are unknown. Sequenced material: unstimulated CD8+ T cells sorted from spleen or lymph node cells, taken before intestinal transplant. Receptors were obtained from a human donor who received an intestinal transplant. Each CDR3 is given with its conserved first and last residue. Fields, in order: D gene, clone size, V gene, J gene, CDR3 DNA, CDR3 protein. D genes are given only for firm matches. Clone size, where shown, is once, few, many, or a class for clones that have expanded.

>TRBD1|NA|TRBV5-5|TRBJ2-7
TGTGCCAGCAGCTATGGGACAGGATCCTACGAGCAGTACTTC
CASSYGTGSYEQYF
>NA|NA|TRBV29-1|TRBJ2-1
TGCAGCGTACCGATAGGGGGAGGGATTTACAATGAGCAGTTCTTC
CSVPIGGGIYNEQFF
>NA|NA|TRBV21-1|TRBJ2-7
TGTGCCAGCAGCAAAGCTGGGGGAGGGGAGATCTACGAGCAGTACTTC
CASSKAGGGEIYEQYF
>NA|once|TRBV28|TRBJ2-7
TGTGCCAGCAGTCTGGAGCCCGGGGGCGGACCGGCCTACGAGCAGTACTTC
CASSLEPGGGPAYEQYF
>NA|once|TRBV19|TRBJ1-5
TGTGCCAGTCAGATTAGGATTGGTAATCAGCCCCAGCATTTT
CASQIRIGNQPQHF
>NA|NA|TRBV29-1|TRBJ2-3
TGCAGCGTTACAGGGACCATTGTCGATACGCAGTATTTT
CSVTGTIVDTQYF
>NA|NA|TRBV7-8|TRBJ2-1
TGTGCCAGCAGCCTCACAGGGATGCGATCCTACAATGAGCAGTTCTTC
CASSLTGMRSYNEQFF
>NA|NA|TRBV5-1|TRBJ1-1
TGCGCCAGCAGGGAGTACAGGATGAACACTGAAGCTTTCTTT
CASREYRMNTEAFF
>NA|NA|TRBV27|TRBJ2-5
TGTGCCAGCAGGAACGGATTACAAGAGACCCAGTACTTC
CASRNGLQETQYF
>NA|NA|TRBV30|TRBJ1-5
TGTGCCTCGCCACAGCACAGGGTTAGCAATCAGCCCCAGCATTTT
CASPQHRVSNQPQHF
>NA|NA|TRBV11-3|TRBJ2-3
TGTGCCAGCAGCCTGACCCTGACCCCAGATACGCAGTATTTT
CASSLTLTPDTQYF
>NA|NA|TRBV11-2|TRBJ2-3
TGTGCCAGCAGCTTGAGTCCTACGGGGGAGGGCACAGATACGCAGTATTTT
CASSLSPTGEGTDTQYF
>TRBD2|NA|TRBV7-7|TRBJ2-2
TGTGCCAGCAGCTTACTAGCGGGGGCTCCCACCGGGGAGCTGTTTTTT
CASSLLAGAPTGELFF
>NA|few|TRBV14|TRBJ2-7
TGTGCCAGCAGCCAAGTTTCTAGCCATCCCTACGAGCAGTACTTC
CASSQVSSHPYEQYF
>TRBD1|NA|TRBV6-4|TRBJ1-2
TGTGCCACAGACCGGGACAGGGTTGGCTACACCTTC
CATDRDRVGYTF
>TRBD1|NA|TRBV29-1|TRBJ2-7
TGCAGCGTTACCGAACGGGACAGGGGAATTCACGAGCAGTACTTC
CSVTERDRGIHEQYF
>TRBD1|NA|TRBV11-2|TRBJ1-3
TGTGCCAGCACCTGGGATCAGGGGGAATATGGAAACACCATATATTTT
CASTWDQGEYGNTIYF
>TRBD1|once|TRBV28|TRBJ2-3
TGTGCCAGCAGGCCGACAGGGGAGACAGATACGCAGTATTTT
CASRPTGETDTQYF
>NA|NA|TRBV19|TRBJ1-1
TGTGCCAGTAGTCCCTGGGACATCCGGAACACTGAAGCTTTCTTT
CASSPWDIRNTEAFF
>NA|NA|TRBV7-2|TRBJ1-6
TGTGCCAGCAGCTTACTGGGTGCCGGTTCACCCCTCCACTTT
CASSLLGAGSPLHF
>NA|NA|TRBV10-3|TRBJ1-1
TGTGCCATCAGTGAGCCTGGGGGGGACACTGAAGCTTTCTTT
CAISEPGGDTEAFF
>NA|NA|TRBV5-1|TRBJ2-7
TGCGCCAGCAGCTTGGGAGGGTTCTACGAGCAGTACTTC
CASSLGGFYEQYF
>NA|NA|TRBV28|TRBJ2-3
TGTGCCAGCAGTTTTTGGGCAGGGGGCACAGATACGCAGTATTTT
CASSFWAGGTDTQYF
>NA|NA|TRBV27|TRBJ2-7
TGTGCCAGCAGTTTATGGGGGGACAGTTTCCTTGGCGCTGACGAGCAGTACTTC
CASSLWGDSFLGADEQYF
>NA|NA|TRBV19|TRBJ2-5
TGTGCCAGTAGTATCAGCCACAGGGTAGGAGAGACCCAGTACTTC
CASSISHRVGETQYF
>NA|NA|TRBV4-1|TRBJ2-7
TGCGCCAGCAGCCTGAGAGGGACGCGGTCTGAGCACGAGCAGTACTTC
CASSLRGTRSEHEQYF
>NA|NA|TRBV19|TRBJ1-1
TGTGCCAGTAGTTTCTACCCCGCCTGGGGGCTGGTCACTGAAGCTTTCTTT
CASSFYPAWGLVTEAFF
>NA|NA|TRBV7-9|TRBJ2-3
TGTGCCAGCACCAACCTTGTGGATACGCAGTATTTT
CASTNLVDTQYF
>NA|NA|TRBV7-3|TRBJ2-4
TGTGCCAGCAGCTTAACGGGGTCGGCCATTCAGTACTTC
CASSLTGSAIQYF
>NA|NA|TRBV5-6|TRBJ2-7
TGTGCCAGCAGCCTGGGCCTGGGGCATTACGAGCAGTACTTC
CASSLGLGHYEQYF
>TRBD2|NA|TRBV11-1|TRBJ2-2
TGTGCCAGCAGCCCCGAAGGGCTAGCGGCGAACACCGGGGAGCTGTTTTTT
CASSPEGLAANTGELFF
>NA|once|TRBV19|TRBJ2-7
TGTGCCAGTAGTATTACCGGGGATCGCTCCTACGAGCAGTACTTC
CASSITGDRSYEQYF
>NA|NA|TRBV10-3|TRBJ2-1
TGTGCCATCAGTGAGTCAGGGGACAATGAGCAGTTCTTC
CAISESGDNEQFF
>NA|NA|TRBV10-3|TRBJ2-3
TGTGCCACCTGGGGACTCCCAATGTATCTGTATTTT
CATWGLPMYLYF
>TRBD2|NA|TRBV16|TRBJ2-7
TGTGCCAGCAACCCGACTAGCGGCCCCTACGAGCAGTACTTC
CASNPTSGPYEQYF
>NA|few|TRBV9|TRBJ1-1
TGTGCCAGCAGCGTAGGGGGCAGGAACACTGAAGCTTTCTTT
CASSVGGRNTEAFF
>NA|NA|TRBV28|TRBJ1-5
TGTGCCAGCAGTCTCAGCAGCGTCGCTACGGAGAGGGCCAGCAATCAGCCCCAGCATTTT
CASSLSSVATERASNQPQHF
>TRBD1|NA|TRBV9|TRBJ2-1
TGTGCCAGCAGCGAGGGACAGGGAACCTACAATGAGCAGTTCTTC
CASSEGQGTYNEQFF
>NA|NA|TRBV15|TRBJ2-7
TGTGCCACCAGCAGAGATTCATCGAGCTCCTACGAGCAGTACTTC
CATSRDSSSSYEQYF
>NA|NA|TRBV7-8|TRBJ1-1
TGTGCCAGCAGCTTACACTGGAACACTGAAGCTTTCTTT
CASSLHWNTEAFF
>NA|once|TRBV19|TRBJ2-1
TGTGCCACCAAGGGCGGTCTCGAGGGTTACAATGAGCAGTTCTTC
CATKGGLEGYNEQFF
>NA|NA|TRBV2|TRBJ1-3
TGTGCCAGCAGTGCACGTCAGGAGGGCTCTGGAAACACCATATATTTT
CASSARQEGSGNTIYF
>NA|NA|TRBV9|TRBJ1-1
TGTGCCAGCAGCGTAGATCAGGGCGTAAACACTGAAGCTTTCTTT
CASSVDQGVNTEAFF
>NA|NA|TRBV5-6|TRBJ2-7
TGTGCCAGCAGCTCTCGTGGGACCTGGAACTACGAGCAGTACTTC
CASSSRGTWNYEQYF
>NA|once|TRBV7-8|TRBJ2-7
TGTGCCAGCAGCTTTCTTCAGGGGTTTTCCTACGAGCAGTACTTC
CASSFLQGFSYEQYF
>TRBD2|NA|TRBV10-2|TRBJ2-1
TGCGCCAGTATAGCGGGAGGGCCCTCCTACAATGAGCAGTTCTTC
CASIAGGPSYNEQFF
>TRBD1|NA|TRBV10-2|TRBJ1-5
TGCGCCAGCGGCCTGACAGGGCAAAGCAATCAGCCCCAGCATTTT
CASGLTGQSNQPQHF
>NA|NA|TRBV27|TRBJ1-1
TGTGCCAGCAGGACTGACAGCTTCACATTGGAAGCTTTCTTT
CASRTDSFTLEAFF
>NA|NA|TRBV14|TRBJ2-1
TGTGCCAGCAGCCAACCCGGACTATCACTTTACAATGAGCAGTTCTTC
CASSQPGLSLYNEQFF
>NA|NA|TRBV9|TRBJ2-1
TGTGCCAGCAGCCCCCACCGGGACGGATATTACAATGAGCAGTTCTTC
CASSPHRDGYYNEQFF
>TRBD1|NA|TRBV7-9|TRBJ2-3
TGTGCCAGCAGCTCAAACTCGGACAGGGTAACAGATACGCAGTATTTT
CASSSNSDRVTDTQYF
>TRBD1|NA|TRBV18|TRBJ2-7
TGTGCCAGCTCTGCGGGACAGGGGGCTTACGAGCAGTACTTC
CASSAGQGAYEQYF
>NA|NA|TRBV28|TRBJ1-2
TGTGCCAGCAGTTTATTACACAACGCGGGGGGCTACACCTTC
CASSLLHNAGGYTF
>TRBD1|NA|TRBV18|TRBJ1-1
TGTGCCAGCTCACCAACAAGGGGGCTTGACACTGAAGCTTTCTTT
CASSPTRGLDTEAFF